A selection of T cell receptor beta chains follows, all from one sample in a study of shared clonotypes between healthy human individuals. TCRdb's table, derived via immunoSEQ multiplex PCR, lists solely in-frame clones and lacks some. Here the sample spans 600,000 to 700,000 clones, 73% being singletons. The sample taken for sequencing was memory CD4+ T cells sorted from blood. All receptors come from a woman in her thirties in good health. CDR3s leave out the opening cysteine and the closing phenylalanine or tryptophan. Each record gives: CDR3 protein, D gene, V gene, J gene. A D gene is named only where the DNA matches it firmly.

ASSPTDYGYT	-	TRBV6-6	TRBJ1-2
ASSPGLVGTDTQY	TRBD2	TRBV4-1	TRBJ2-3
ARTGKPYEQY	-	TRBV23-1	TRBJ2-7
ASSIQAGLYNEQF	-	TRBV6-6	TRBJ2-1
ASSPAGTGLPGPQH	TRBD1	TRBV28	TRBJ1-5
ASSPVGLYEQY	-	TRBV14	TRBJ2-7
ASNLGTAKETQY	TRBD1	TRBV6-5	TRBJ2-5
ASSFQSYTEAF	-	TRBV7-9	TRBJ1-1
ASSPNIFLAGVETQY	TRBD2	TRBV5-1	TRBJ2-5
ASIKDRASYNEQF	TRBD1	TRBV2	TRBJ2-1
ASSSRPQNEQF	-	TRBV27	TRBJ2-1
ASSELPRTLYEQY	-	TRBV2	TRBJ2-7
ASSLDPGLAGKTGELF	TRBD2	TRBV7-8	TRBJ2-2
ASSLGGSGTEAF	-	TRBV5-1	TRBJ1-1
ASSSPGWEIKDIQY	-	TRBV11-3	TRBJ2-4
SGRENTEAF	-	TRBV20-1	TRBJ1-1
ARSTGSKIQETQY	-	TRBV6-1	TRBJ2-5
ATGGSAYTGELF	TRBD2	TRBV19	TRBJ2-2
ASSPQGSQPQH	TRBD1	TRBV28	TRBJ1-5
ASSLGTGTGEETQY	TRBD1	TRBV11-2	TRBJ2-5
ASRHHRPRREGPTYEQY	TRBD2	TRBV7-2	TRBJ2-7
ASSIAPGQTGTSPQH	-	TRBV19	TRBJ1-5
ASTLGANYGYT	-	TRBV28	TRBJ1-2
ASYTRGDTQY	-	TRBV6-1	TRBJ2-3
ASSLLGQGDTEAF	TRBD1	TRBV5-1	TRBJ1-1
ASSDKGAGGWGYT	-	TRBV7-2	TRBJ1-2
ASSLVSGVSPTGNTIY	-	TRBV5-1	TRBJ1-3
ASSLQGNTGELF	-	TRBV14	TRBJ2-2
ASRRDLAGDEQY	-	TRBV2	TRBJ2-7
SGISTGNTIY	-	TRBV29-1	TRBJ1-3
ASRETGVSNQPQH	TRBD1	TRBV19	TRBJ1-5
ASWRGAAGGNTGELF	TRBD2	TRBV19	TRBJ2-2
ASSSPHRYYGYT	-	TRBV28	TRBJ1-2
ASSLPQSYNEQF	-	TRBV5-6	TRBJ2-1
ASSESGGRGSEAF	-	TRBV6-1	TRBJ1-1
ASSPGAGELF	-	TRBV25-1	TRBJ2-2
AISESDRENTEAF	-	TRBV10-3	TRBJ1-1
ASSLVSGLYNEQF	TRBD2	TRBV11-2	TRBJ2-1
ASSLRGQGRNEQF	TRBD1	TRBV27	TRBJ2-1
ASSLGAGGTDTQY	TRBD1	TRBV7-6	TRBJ2-3
ASSSSAGTNEQY	TRBD2	TRBV19	TRBJ2-7
ASSLGTSGTDTQY	TRBD2	TRBV7-2	TRBJ2-3
ASSADHRNIQY	-	TRBV6-1	TRBJ2-4
ASSFSEPVYT	-	TRBV7-9	TRBJ1-2
ASSLDIYSNQPQH	-	TRBV27	TRBJ1-5
ASCRDGRYSNQPQH	-	TRBV11-2	TRBJ1-5
ASSRVRQGEQY	TRBD1	TRBV18	TRBJ2-7
AWSHPSHNPLNEQF	-	TRBV30	TRBJ2-1
ASSEIGWIYEQY	-	TRBV6-1	TRBJ2-7
ASSVASLETQY	-	TRBV9	TRBJ2-5
ASSHPGRRDRASQPQH	TRBD1	TRBV7-2	TRBJ1-5
ASSSEGRGTDTQY	-	TRBV9	TRBJ2-3
ATTVNTEAF	-	TRBV10-3	TRBJ1-1
ASSQPTGGGSYEQY	TRBD1	TRBV4-1	TRBJ2-7
ASTPGSGTSGLAEQF	TRBD2	TRBV5-1	TRBJ2-1
ASSPRQGVYEQY	TRBD1	TRBV18	TRBJ2-7
ASSTSSLGDGDEQY	-	TRBV28	TRBJ2-7
ASSLETGGSEQY	-	TRBV5-1	TRBJ2-7
ASSPRTESSYEQY	-	TRBV11-2	TRBJ2-7
ASGVGGNTIY	-	TRBV10-1	TRBJ1-3